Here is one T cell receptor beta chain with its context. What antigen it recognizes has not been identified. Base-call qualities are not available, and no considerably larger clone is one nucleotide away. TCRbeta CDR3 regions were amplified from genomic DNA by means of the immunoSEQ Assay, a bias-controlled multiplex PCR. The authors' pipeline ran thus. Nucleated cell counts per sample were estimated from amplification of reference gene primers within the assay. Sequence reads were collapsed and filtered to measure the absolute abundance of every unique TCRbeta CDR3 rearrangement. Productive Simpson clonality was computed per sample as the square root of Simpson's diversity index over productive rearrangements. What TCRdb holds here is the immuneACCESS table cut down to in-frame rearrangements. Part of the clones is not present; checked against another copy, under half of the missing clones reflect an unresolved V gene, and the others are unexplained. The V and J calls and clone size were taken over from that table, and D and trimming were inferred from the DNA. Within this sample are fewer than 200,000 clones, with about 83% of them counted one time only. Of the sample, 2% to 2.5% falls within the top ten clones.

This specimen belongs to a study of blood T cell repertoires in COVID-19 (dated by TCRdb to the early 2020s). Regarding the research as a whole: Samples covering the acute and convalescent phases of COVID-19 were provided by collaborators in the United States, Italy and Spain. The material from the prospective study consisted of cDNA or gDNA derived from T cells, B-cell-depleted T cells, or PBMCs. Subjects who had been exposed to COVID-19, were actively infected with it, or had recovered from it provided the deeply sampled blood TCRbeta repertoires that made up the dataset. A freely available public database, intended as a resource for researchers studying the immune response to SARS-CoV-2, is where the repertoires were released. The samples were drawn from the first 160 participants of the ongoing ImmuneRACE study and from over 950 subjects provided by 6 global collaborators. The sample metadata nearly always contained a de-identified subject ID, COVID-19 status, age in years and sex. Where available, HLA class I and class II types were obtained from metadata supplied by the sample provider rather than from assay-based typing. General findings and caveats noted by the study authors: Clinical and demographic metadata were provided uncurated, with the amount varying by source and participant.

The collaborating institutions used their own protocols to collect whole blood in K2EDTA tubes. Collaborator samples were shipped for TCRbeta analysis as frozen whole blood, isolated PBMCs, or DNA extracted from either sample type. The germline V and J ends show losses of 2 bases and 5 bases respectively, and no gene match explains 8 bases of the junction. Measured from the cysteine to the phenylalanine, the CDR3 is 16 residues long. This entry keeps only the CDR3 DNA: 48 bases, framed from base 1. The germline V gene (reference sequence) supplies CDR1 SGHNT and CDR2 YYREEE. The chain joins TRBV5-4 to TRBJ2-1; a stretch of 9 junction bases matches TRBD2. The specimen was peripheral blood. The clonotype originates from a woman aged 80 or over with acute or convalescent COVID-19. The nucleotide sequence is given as TGTGCCAGCAGCTTCGGAAGCGGGAGGCCTAACAATGAGCAGTTCTTC. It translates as CASSFGSGRPNNEQFF.